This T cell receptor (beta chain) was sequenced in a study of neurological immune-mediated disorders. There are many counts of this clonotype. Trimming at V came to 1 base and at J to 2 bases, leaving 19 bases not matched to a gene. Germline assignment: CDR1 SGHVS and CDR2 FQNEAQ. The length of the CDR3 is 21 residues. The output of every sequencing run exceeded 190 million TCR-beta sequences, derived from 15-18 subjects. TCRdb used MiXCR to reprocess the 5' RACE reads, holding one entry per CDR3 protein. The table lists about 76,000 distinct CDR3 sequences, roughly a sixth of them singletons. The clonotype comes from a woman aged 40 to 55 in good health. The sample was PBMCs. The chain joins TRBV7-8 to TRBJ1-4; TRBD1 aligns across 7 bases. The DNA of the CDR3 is TGTGCCAGCAGCTTAGAGCCGGGGGAGACAGGGAGATTTCCGACTAATGAAAAACTGTTTTTT. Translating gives CASSLEPGETGRFPTNEKLFF.